A single sample gave rise to the 27 T cell receptor beta chains below, sequenced in a study of cytomegalovirus exposure and HLA in healthy donors. Only in-frame clones appear in the TCRdb table, and some are missing; sequencing was by immunoSEQ multiplex PCR. The sample includes about 160,000 clones, approximately 90% of them seen just once. The sequencing input was PBMCs. These receptors originate from a man between 18 and 29 years old in good health and CMV-seronegative.

On this clone: A much more abundant neighbour one base away suggests this may be a read error. Other DNA sequences in the sample encode the same CDR3. The rearrangement uses TRBV7-9 and TRBJ2-3; TRBD2 is a possible D gene (6 bases). This CDR3 has 12 residues. Germline V CDR1 and CDR2: SEHNR, FQNEAQ (reference sequence). Trimming removed 4 bases from V and 6 bases from J, with 8 bases in between. This CDR3 is CASSSGGDTQYF. For the CDR3, the DNA is TGTGCCAGCAGCTCAGGAGGGGATACGCAGTATTTT.

This rearrangement joins TRBV7-9 to TRBJ2-2, with 7 bases fitting TRBD1. V lost 1 base to trimming and J lost 4 bases; unmatched junction nucleotides: 6. Looked up from germline, CDR1 is SEHNR and CDR2 is FQNEAQ (reference sequence). The CDR3 contains 16 residues. The CDR3 nucleotides read TGTGCCAGCAGCTTAGTTTCAGCAGGGGGCACCGGGGAGCTGTTTTTT. Its translation: CASSLVSAGGTGELFF.

This clone was counted between two and nine times. V gene TRBV27 combines with J gene TRBJ1-2, with TRBD1 matching over 8 bases. This CDR3 is 14 amino acids long. Germline lookup yields CDR1 MNHEY and CDR2 SMNVEV (reference sequence). V trimming: 1 base; J trimming: 7 bases; junction bases outside the gene matches: 5. The CDR3 DNA follows: TGTGCCAGCAGTTTATACAGGGGGTTAAGTGGCTACACCTTC. It codes for CASSLYRGLSGYTF.

The chain has TRBV4-3 and TRBJ2-1; no firm D call. Trimming took 0 bases from V and 7 from J, leaving 10 bases between them. Germline V gene sequence: CDR1 LGHNA, CDR2 YSLEER. The CDR3 has 14 amino acids. CDR3 in amino acids: CASSQDLWANEQFF. The DNA of the CDR3 is TGCGCCAGCAGCCAAGATCTGTGGGCAAATGAGCAGTTCTTC.

The rearrangement uses TRBV5-4 and TRBJ2-2, with 7 bases fitting TRBD1. The CDR3 runs to 17 residues. The ends lost 3 bases at V and 4 bases at J; junction bases unmatched: 12. Germline V gene data show CDR1 as SGHNT and CDR2 as YYREEE (reference sequence). CDR3 sequence reads: CASSSIRDSIGTGELFF. The CDR3 DNA is TGTGCCAGCAGCTCAATCCGGGACAGTATTGGCACCGGGGAGCTGTTTTTT.

The chain joins TRBV5-8 to TRBJ1-1; no reliable D call. V dropped 0 bases and J dropped 4 bases, with 10 bases sitting between them. CDR1 SGHTS and CDR2 YDEGEE come from the germline V gene. CDR3 length equals 14 residues. CDR3 DNA sequence: TGTGCCAGCAGCTTGGTCGGGATTCGCACTGAAGCTTTCTTT. As protein: CASSLVGIRTEAFF.

The chain employs TRBV29-1 and TRBJ2-5; possibly TRBD1 for D (6 bases). This CDR3 contains 13 residues. Germline CDR1 is SQVTM and CDR2 is ANQGSEA. The V and J ends lost 2 bases and 4 bases respectively, with 11 bases between them. Here the CDR3 reads CSVERGHLETQYF. CDR3 bases: TGCAGCGTTGAAAGGGGACACCTAGAGACCCAGTACTTC.

This clone appeared a single time. V usage is TRBV6-4 and J usage is TRBJ1-2; 9 nucleotides line up with TRBD1. CDR1 and CDR2 (germline): MRHNA, SNTAGT. This CDR3 has 13 residues. Trimming removed 5 bases from V and 8 bases from J; junction bases left unmatched: 6. The CDR3 loop reads CASSSQGAGGYTF. In nucleotides, the CDR3 is TGTGCCAGCAGTTCACAGGGGGCTGGCGGCTACACCTTC.

This chain connects TRBV29-1 to TRBJ1-2; TRBD1 aligns across 8 bases. The CDR3 extends over 13 amino acids. Germline CDR1 and CDR2: SQVTM and ANQGSEA. The V gene end was trimmed by 5 bases and the J gene end by 4 bases; junction bases not matched to a gene: 6. CDR3 nucleotides: TGCAGCGTTAACGCAGGGGGCCGCTATGGCTACACCTTC. Its protein product is CSVNAGGRYGYTF. Using reference TRBV29-1 and TRBJ1-2 for the parts outside the CDR3, the full variable domain is SAVISQKPSRDICQRGTSLTIQCQVDSQVTMMFWYRQQPGQSLTLIATANQGSEATYESGFVIDKFPISRPNLTFSTLTVSNMSPEDSSIYLCSVNAGGRYGYTFGSGTRLTVV.

The chain carries TRBV10-1 and TRBJ1-2; 9 bases agree with TRBD1. This CDR3 comprises 12 residues. Germline V lookup: CDR1 WNHNN, CDR2 SYGVQD (reference sequence). V lost 4 bases to trimming and J lost 9 bases; unmatched junction nucleotides: 3. CDR3 loop: CASSGDRVRYTF. The CDR3 nucleotides are TGCGCCAGCAGTGGGGACAGGGTGCGCTACACCTTC.

V usage is TRBV7-2 and J usage is TRBJ1-5; 10 nucleotides agree with TRBD1. Germline CDR1 SGHTA, CDR2 FQGNSA. V gave up 1 base and J gave up 6 bases; unmatched junction bases: 6. This CDR3 is built from 16 residues. Here the CDR3 reads CASSLGYGTGAQPQHF. CDR3 in DNA: TGTGCCAGCAGCTTAGGTTACGGGACAGGGGCTCAGCCCCAGCATTTT.

The chain is built from TRBV2 and TRBJ2-5; no clear D gene. The CDR3 runs to 16 residues. Germline values: CDR1 SNHLY, CDR2 FYNNEI. V shed 4 bases and J shed 2 bases, with 17 bases lying between them. CDR3 sequence (DNA): TGTGCCAGCAGTGTGGCGACATCCAGCCTGCAAGAGACCCAGTACTTC. Translating gives CASSVATSSLQETQYF. Full variable domain (outside the CDR3, taken from reference TRBV2 and TRBJ2-5): EPEVTQTPSHQVTQMGQEVILRCVPISNHLYFYWYRQILGQKVEFLVSFYNNEISEKSEIFDDQFSVERPDGSNFTLKIRSTKLEDSAMYFCASSVATSSLQETQYFGPGTRLLVL.

This chain connects TRBV27 to TRBJ1-5; 11 bases align to TRBD1. V trimming: 1 base; J trimming: 0 bases; junction bases outside the gene matches: 5. CDR3 length: 18 amino acids. Germline V gene data show CDR1 as MNHEY and CDR2 as SMNVEV (reference sequence). The CDR3 DNA sequence: TGTGCCAGCAGTTTATTCGGGACAGGGGGTACTAGCAATCAGCCCCAGCATTTT. Translating gives CASSLFGTGGTSNQPQHF.

The V call is TRBV5-5, the J call TRBJ2-7; D gene uncertain. Trimming cost V 1 base and J 4 bases, with 12 bases left between them. The CDR3 sequence is 14 residues long. The germline V gene encodes CDR1 SGHKS and CDR2 YYEKEE (reference sequence). CDR3 nucleotides: TGTGCCAGCAGCTTGACAGTACCTAATTACGAGCAGTACGTC. It codes for CASSLTVPNYEQYV.

The J gene is TRBJ1-2, the V gene TRBV7-9; possible D gene TRBD1, 5 bases. This CDR3 is built from 14 residues. V gave up 1 base and J gave up 8 bases, with 14 bases separating them. Per the germline V gene, CDR1 is SEHNR and CDR2 is FQNEAQ (reference sequence). In DNA form, the CDR3 reads TGTGCCAGCAGCTTAGAGACCAGGGAGGGCGGCTACACCTTC. As protein: CASSLETREGGYTF.

This chain links TRBV7-8 with TRBJ1-5, with 8 bases matching TRBD1. V gave up 5 bases and J gave up 3 bases; unmatched junction bases: 6. Germline V gives CDR1 SGHVS, CDR2 FQNEAQ. There are 15 residues in the CDR3. CDR3 DNA: TGTGCCAGCAGCCCGGACAGGGCCCACAATCAGCCCCAGCATTTT. Its translation: CASSPDRAHNQPQHF.

The rearrangement joins TRBV5-5 to TRBJ1-1, with TRBD1 as a possible D gene (5 bases). CDR1 and CDR2 from the germline V gene are SGHKS and YYEKEE (reference sequence). This CDR3 is built from 13 residues. V gave up 2 bases and J gave up 5 bases, with 10 bases separating them. CDR3 region: CASSFKGVTEAFF. The CDR3 region has the DNA TGTGCCAGCAGCTTTAAAGGGGTTACTGAAGCTTTCTTT. The full variable domain, completed using reference TRBV5-5 and TRBJ1-1, is DAGVTQSPTHLIKTRGQQVTLRCSPISGHKSVSWYQQVLGQGPQFIFQYYEKEERGRGNFPDRFSARQFPNYSSELNVNALLLGDSALYLCASSFKGVTEAFFGQGTRLTVV.

The chain employs TRBV9 and TRBJ2-3, with a weak D call TRBD2 (6 bases). Germline V gene lookup returns CDR1 SGDLS and CDR2 YYNGEE. V was pared by 0 bases and J by 6 bases, with 17 bases between. The CDR3 covers 16 residues. The CDR3 protein is CASSVGGRDVSDTQYF. CDR3 in DNA: TGTGCCAGCAGCGTAGGAGGGCGGGACGTTTCGGATACGCAGTATTTT.

CDR3 amino acids: CASSLRTAAGGYGYTF. The CDR3 DNA follows: TGTGCCAGCAGCTTACGGACGGCGGCGGGGGGCTATGGCTACACCTTC. This rearrangement joins TRBV7-9 to TRBJ1-2; TRBD1 might be the D (5 bases). The CDR3 consists of 16 residues. Germline V CDR1 and CDR2: SEHNR, FQNEAQ (reference sequence). Deletions cut 2 bases from V and 4 bases from J, with 17 bases between.

This chain uses TRBV5-4 with TRBJ1-5; D remains ambiguous. Germline V gene data show CDR1 as SGHNT and CDR2 as YYREEE (reference sequence). The CDR3 totals 16 residues. Trimming stripped 1 base from V and 6 bases from J, with 17 bases between. In DNA, the CDR3 is TGTGCCAGCAGCTTGCACCAATTTGGGCCGAGTCAGCCCCAGCATTTT. Translation: CASSLHQFGPSQPQHF. Based on the CDR3 plus reference TRBV5-4 and TRBJ1-5, the full variable domain is ETGVTQSPTHLIKTRGQQVTLRCSSQSGHNTVSWYQQALGQGPQFIFQYYREEENGRGNFPPRFSGLQFPNYSSELNVNALELDDSALYLCASSLHQFGPSQPQHFGDGTRLSIL.

The rearrangement uses TRBV4-1 and TRBJ1-2; D is perhaps TRBD1 (6 bases). V lost 1 base to trimming and J lost 2 bases, with 8 bases between them. Germline lookup yields CDR1 MGHRA and CDR2 YSYEKL. The CDR3 runs to 14 residues. The CDR3 sequence: CASSQVDRNYGYTF. DNA for the CDR3: TGCGCCAGCAGCCAAGTAGACAGGAACTATGGCTACACCTTC.

The chain uses TRBV29-1 and TRBJ1-4; the D gene is possibly TRBD1 (5 bases). CDR1 and CDR2 (germline): SQVTM, ANQGSEA. Trimming shortened V by 6 bases and J by 0 bases, and 14 bases separated the two germline ends. CDR3 size: 15 residues. The CDR3 nucleotides are TGCAGCGTATCGACAGAAACAGCAACTAATGAAAAACTGTTTTTT. This sequence encodes CSVSTETATNEKLFF.

CDR3 region: CASVLTSREETQYF. In nucleotides, the CDR3 is TGCGCCAGCGTTTTAACTAGCCGAGAAGAGACCCAGTACTTC. J is TRBJ2-5 and V is TRBV5-1, with TRBD2 as a possible D gene (6 bases). This CDR3 has 14 amino acids. With 7 bases removed from V and 3 bases from J, the gap between germline ends came to 16 bases. Germline V lookup: CDR1 SGHRS, CDR2 YFSETQ.

V usage is TRBV19 and J usage is TRBJ1-2; D unclear. The germline V and J ends were trimmed by 3 bases and 3 bases, with 8 bases remaining between them. The V gene's germline CDR1 is LNHDA and CDR2 SQIVND (reference sequence). The CDR3 is 13 amino acids. In nucleotides, the CDR3 is TGTGCCAGTAGTATGAGGAGGCACTATGGCTACACCTTC. It is translated as CASSMRRHYGYTF.

The chain recombines TRBV5-1 with TRBJ1-4, with D perhaps TRBD1 (5 bases). Between the trimmed V and J ends, which lost 4 bases and 3 bases, there was a span of 13 bases. The V gene's germline CDR1 is SGHRS and CDR2 YFSETQ. There are 15 residues in the CDR3. In DNA, the CDR3 is TGCGCCAGCAGCCACGGGCGGGGGGCTAATGAAAAACTGTTTTTT. Protein: CASSHGRGANEKLFF.

The chain links TRBV5-6 to TRBJ2-2, with 11 nucleotides matching TRBD1. The V gene end was trimmed by 2 bases and the J gene end by 8 bases; junction bases not matched to a gene: 5. Germline values: CDR1 SGHDT, CDR2 YYEEEE. The CDR3 is made up of 15 amino acids. The CDR3 sequence: CASSLGQGAYGELFF. The CDR3 region has the DNA TGTGCCAGCAGCTTAGGACAGGGGGCGTATGGGGAGCTGTTTTTT.

The V call is TRBV7-9, the J call TRBJ2-1; 11 bases align to TRBD2. This CDR3 region has 15 residues. Germline trimming cut 3 bases from V and 8 bases from J; bases unmatched to any gene: 6. Germline lookup yields CDR1 SEHNR and CDR2 FQNEAQ (reference sequence). The CDR3 sequence is CASSFGTSGADEQFF. Here the CDR3 DNA reads TGTGCCAGCAGCTTCGGGACTAGCGGTGCGGATGAGCAGTTCTTC.